This passage covers 13 T cell receptor beta chains from one sample sequenced in a study of control samples from healthy donors and cancer patients (dated by TCRdb to 2019 to 2021). Receptor amplification or capture employed the immunoSEQ multiplex PCR assay. Entries here come from immuneACCESS through TCRdb and include only in-frame sequences with V and J called. Some clones fail to appear in such tables; in the studies checked, an unresolved V gene covers under half of the shortfall, and the cause of the remainder is unknown. This sample comprises about 96,000 clones, over 90% of them detected only once. The leading ten clones occupy about 8.8% of the sample. Input material: blood. The receptors were gathered from a man younger than 35 in good health.

The chain is built from TRBV6-1 and TRBJ2-3; the D is unclear. With 1 base removed from V and 5 bases from J, the gap between germline ends came to 7 bases. The germline CDR1 and CDR2 sequences are MNHNS and SASEGT. The CDR3 is 13 amino acids. CDR3 DNA sequence: TGTGCCAGCAGTGAAGACCGTCGAGATACGCAGTATTTT. Encoded protein: CASSEDRRDTQYF.

The chain uses TRBV7-9 and TRBJ1-3, with D unclear. Trimming left V 5 bases short and J 4 bases short, with 12 bases between. From germline, CDR1 is SEHNR and CDR2 FQNEAQ (reference sequence). The CDR3 loop spans 14 amino acids. The DNA for the CDR3 is TGTGCCAGCAGCCTCGGAGCCCTCGGAAACACCATATATTTT. Translating it yields CASSLGALGNTIYF.

The rearrangement joins TRBV13 to TRBJ2-3, with TRBD2 matching 10 bases. This CDR3 is 16 amino acids long. The J segment lost 4 bases and the V segment lost 6 bases, leaving 10 bases of the junction unmatched. The V gene's germline CDR1 is PRHDT and CDR2 FYEKMQ (reference sequence). The CDR3: CASRLSGGAIADTQYF. DNA for the CDR3: TGTGCCAGCAGACTCAGCGGGGGGGCCATCGCAGATACGCAGTATTTT.

The chain employs TRBV7-9 and TRBJ1-1; 7 nucleotides agree with TRBD1. This CDR3 has 14 amino acids. CDR1 is SEHNR and CDR2 is FQNEAQ in the germline V gene (reference sequence). V lost 5 bases, J lost 1 base, and 4 bases stayed unmatched. The CDR3 region is CASSPEGANTEAFF. CDR3 nucleotide sequence: TGTGCCAGCAGCCCAGAGGGGGCGAACACTGAAGCTTTCTTT.

The chain links TRBV4-3 to TRBJ1-2, with D tentatively TRBD1 (5 bases). Looked up from germline, CDR1 is LGHNA and CDR2 is YSLEER. V was clipped by 0 bases and J by 2 bases, with 10 bases between them. The CDR3 runs to 15 residues. In nucleotides, the CDR3 is TGCGCCAGCAGCCAAGATTGGGGGACCAACTATGGCTACACCTTC. Encoded protein: CASSQDWGTNYGYTF.

The chain carries TRBV6-5 and TRBJ2-2; maybe TRBD1 (5 bases). Germline CDR1 is MNHEY and CDR2 is SVGAGI. The ends were cut back, 7 bases at V and 4 bases at J, with 13 bases in the middle. CDR3 size: 14 residues. CDR3 bases: TGTGCCAGCAACAAGGGGTCGGGCACCGGGGAGCTGTTTTTT. The encoded protein is CASNKGSGTGELFF.

The V gene is TRBV13, the J gene TRBJ1-2, with D perhaps TRBD1 (5 bases). The V end was cut by 5 bases, the J end by 0 bases, with 10 bases between. The CDR3 has 14 residues. Germline CDR1 is PRHDT and CDR2 is FYEKMQ (reference sequence). The CDR3 loop is CASSLGTSNYGYTF. The CDR3 DNA sequence: TGTGCCAGCAGCCTCGGGACCTCTAACTATGGCTACACCTTC.

The chain has TRBV6-2 or TRBV6-3 and TRBJ1-6; D not resolved. V dropped 3 bases and J dropped 7 bases, with 4 bases sitting between them. The CDR3 is made up of 12 amino acids. Germline loops: CDR1 MNHEY, CDR2 SVGEGT. Here the CDR3 reads CASSYINSPLHF. CDR3 bases: TGTGCCAGCAGTTATATCAATTCACCCCTCCACTTT.

The chain carries TRBV6-4 and TRBJ1-6; D unclear. Germline lookup yields CDR1 MRHNA and CDR2 SNTAGT. The CDR3 has 15 residues. Trimming took off 0 bases at V and 8 bases at J, with 11 bases between the two ends. As DNA, the CDR3 is TGTGCCAGCAGTGACTCAAGATATCGACATTCACCCCTCCACTTT. Translation: CASSDSRYRHSPLHF.

This sequence joins TRBV10-3 and TRBJ1-1, with 9 bases aligning to TRBD1. Germline V gene sequence: CDR1 ENHRY, CDR2 SYGVKD. Trimming at V came to 10 bases and at J to 1 base, leaving 7 bases not matched to a gene. The CDR3 contains 14 residues. The CDR3 loop reads CATQGTGRNTEAFF. CDR3 nucleotides: TGTGCCACCCAGGGGACAGGGCGGAACACTGAAGCTTTCTTT.

This clone came up once. The rearrangement joins TRBV27 to TRBJ1-2; tentative D call: TRBD1 (5 bases). The CDR3 length is 14 residues. Germline V gives CDR1 MNHEY, CDR2 SMNVEV (reference sequence). Trimming took 5 bases from V and 8 from J, leaving 18 bases between them. CDR3 in DNA: TGTGCCAGCAGTACTACGGGGGATATAGGGGGCTACACCTTC. Translating gives CASSTTGDIGGYTF.

CDR3 amino acids: CASSPPRSYLNTGELFF. Here the CDR3 DNA reads TGTGCCAGCTCACCGCCCCGCAGTTACCTGAACACCGGGGAGCTGTTTTTT. The genes are TRBV18 and TRBJ2-2; D ambiguous. Trimming stripped 3 bases from V and 1 base from J, with 15 bases between. The CDR3 totals 17 residues. Looked up from germline, CDR1 is KGHSH and CDR2 is LQKENI. Using reference TRBV18 and TRBJ2-2 for the parts outside the CDR3, the full variable domain is NAGVMQNPRHLVRRRGQEARLRCSPMKGHSHVYWYRQLPEEGLKFMVYLQKENIIDESGMPKERFSAEFPKEGPSILRIQQVVRGDSAAYFCASSPPRSYLNTGELFFGEGSRLTVL.

The J gene is TRBJ1-1, the V gene TRBV7-2, with D possibly matching TRBD1 (5 bases). Germline CDR1 reads SGHTA; CDR2 reads FQGNSA. The CDR3 extends over 15 amino acids. V dropped 8 bases and J dropped 0 bases, with 16 bases sitting between them. The CDR3 region has the DNA TGTGCCAGCTTTGCTTGGGGCGTTGTGAACACTGAAGCTTTCTTT. The encoded protein is CASFAWGVVNTEAFF.